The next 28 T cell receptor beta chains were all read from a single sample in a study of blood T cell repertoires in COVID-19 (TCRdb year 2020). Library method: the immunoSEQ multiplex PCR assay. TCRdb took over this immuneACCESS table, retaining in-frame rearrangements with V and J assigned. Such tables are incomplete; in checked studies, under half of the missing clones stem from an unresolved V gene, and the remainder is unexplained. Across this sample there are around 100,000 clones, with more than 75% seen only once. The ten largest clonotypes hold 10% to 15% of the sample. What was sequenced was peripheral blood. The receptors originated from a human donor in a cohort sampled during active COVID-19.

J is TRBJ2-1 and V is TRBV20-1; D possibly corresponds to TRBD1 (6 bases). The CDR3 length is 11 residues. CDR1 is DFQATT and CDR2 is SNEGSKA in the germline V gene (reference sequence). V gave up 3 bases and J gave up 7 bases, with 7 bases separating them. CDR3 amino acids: CSARRGNEQFF. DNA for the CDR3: TGCAGTGCTAGGAGGGGGAATGAGCAGTTCTTC.

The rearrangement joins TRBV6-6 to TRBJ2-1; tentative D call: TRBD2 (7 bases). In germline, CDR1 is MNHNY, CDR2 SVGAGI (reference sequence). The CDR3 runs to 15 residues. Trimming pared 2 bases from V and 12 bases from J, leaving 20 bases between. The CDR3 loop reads CASSYVEGGDKWQFF. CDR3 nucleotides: TGTGCCAGCAGTTACGTAGAGGGGGGGGATAAATGGCAGTTCTTC.

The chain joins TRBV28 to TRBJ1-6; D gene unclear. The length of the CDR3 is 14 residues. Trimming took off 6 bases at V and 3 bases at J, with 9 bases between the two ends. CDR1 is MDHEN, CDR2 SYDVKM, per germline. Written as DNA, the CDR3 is TGTGCCAGCAGCACTGAAATCTATAATTCACCCCTCCACTTT. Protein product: CASSTEIYNSPLHF.

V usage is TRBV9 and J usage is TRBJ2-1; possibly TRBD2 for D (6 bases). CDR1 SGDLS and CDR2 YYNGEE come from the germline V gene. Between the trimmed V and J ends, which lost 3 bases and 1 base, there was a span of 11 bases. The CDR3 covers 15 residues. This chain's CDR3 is CASSATSLSYNEQFF. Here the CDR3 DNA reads TGTGCCAGCAGCGCGACTAGTTTATCCTACAATGAGCAGTTCTTC.

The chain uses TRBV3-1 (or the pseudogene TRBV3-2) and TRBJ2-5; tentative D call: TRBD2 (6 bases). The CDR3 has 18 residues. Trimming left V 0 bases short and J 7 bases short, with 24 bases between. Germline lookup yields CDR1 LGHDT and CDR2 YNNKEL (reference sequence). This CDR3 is CASSQDFGSSVGRTTQYF. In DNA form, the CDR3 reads TGTGCCAGCAGCCAAGATTTTGGGTCTAGCGTGGGGAGGACGACCCAGTACTTC.

Written as DNA, the CDR3 is TGTGCCAGCAGCGTCCGGGGAACCCCGGTAAATTCACCCCTCCACTTT. It yields the protein CASSVRGTPVNSPLHF. The J gene is TRBJ1-6, the V gene TRBV5-6; D unclear. Trimming took off 4 bases at V and 7 bases at J, with 18 bases between the two ends. Germline assignment: CDR1 SGHDT and CDR2 YYEEEE. The CDR3 length is 16 residues.

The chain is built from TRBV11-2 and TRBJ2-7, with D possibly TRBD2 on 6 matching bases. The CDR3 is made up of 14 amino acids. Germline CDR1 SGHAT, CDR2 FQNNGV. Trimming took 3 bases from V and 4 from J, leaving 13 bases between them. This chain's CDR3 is CASSFGGGNYEQYF. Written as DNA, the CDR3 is TGTGCCAGCAGCTTTGGTGGAGGGAATTACGAGCAGTACTTC. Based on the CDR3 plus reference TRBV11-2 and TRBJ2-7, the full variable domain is EAGVAQSPRYKIIEKRQSVAFWCNPISGHATLYWYQQILGQGPKLLIQFQNNGVVDDSQLPKDRFSAERLKGVDSTLKIQPAKLEDSAVYLCASSFGGGNYEQYFGPGTRLTVT.

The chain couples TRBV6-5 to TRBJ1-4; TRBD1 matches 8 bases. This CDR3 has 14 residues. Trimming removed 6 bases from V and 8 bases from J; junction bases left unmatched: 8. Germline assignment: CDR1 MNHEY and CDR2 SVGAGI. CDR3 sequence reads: CASRKRQGKEKLFF. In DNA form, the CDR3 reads TGTGCCAGCAGAAAACGACAGGGGAAGGAAAAACTGTTTTTT.

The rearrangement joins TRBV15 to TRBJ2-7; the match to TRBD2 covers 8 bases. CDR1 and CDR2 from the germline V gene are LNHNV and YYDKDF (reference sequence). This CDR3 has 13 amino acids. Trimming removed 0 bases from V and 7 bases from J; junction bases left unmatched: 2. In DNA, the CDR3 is TGTGCCACCAGCAGAGATCGGGAGGGGGAGCAGTACTTC. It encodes CATSRDREGEQYF.

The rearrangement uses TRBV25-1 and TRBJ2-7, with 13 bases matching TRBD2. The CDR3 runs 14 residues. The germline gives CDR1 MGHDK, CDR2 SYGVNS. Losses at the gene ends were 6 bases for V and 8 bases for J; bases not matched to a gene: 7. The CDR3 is CASRDGLAGAQQYF. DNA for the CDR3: TGTGCCAGCAGGGACGGACTAGCGGGAGCCCAGCAGTACTTC.

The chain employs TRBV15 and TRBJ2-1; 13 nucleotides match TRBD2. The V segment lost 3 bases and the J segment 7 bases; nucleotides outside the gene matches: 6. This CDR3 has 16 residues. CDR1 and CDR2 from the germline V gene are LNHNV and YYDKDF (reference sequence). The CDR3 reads CATSSQGLAGKNEQFF. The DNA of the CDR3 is TGTGCCACCAGCAGCCAGGGACTAGCGGGAAAAAATGAGCAGTTCTTC.

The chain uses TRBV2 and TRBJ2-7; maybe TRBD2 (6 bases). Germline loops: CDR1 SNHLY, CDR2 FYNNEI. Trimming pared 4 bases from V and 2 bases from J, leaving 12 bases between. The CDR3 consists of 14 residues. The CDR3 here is CASSAGRTTYEQYF. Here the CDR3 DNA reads TGTGCCAGCAGTGCGGGCAGGACTACCTACGAGCAGTACTTC.

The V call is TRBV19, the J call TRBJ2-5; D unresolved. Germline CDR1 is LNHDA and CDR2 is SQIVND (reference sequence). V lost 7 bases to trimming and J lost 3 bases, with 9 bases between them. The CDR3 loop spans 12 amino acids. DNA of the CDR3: TGTGCCAGTAACCGCGGAGAAGAGACCCAGTACTTC. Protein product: CASNRGEETQYF.

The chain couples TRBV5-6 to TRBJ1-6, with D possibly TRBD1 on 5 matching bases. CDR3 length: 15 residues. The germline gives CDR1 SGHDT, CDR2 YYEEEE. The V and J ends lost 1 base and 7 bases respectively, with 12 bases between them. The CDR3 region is CASSLRGGSNSPLHF. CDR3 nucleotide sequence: TGTGCCAGCAGCTTGAGGGGAGGTTCAAATTCACCCCTCCACTTT.

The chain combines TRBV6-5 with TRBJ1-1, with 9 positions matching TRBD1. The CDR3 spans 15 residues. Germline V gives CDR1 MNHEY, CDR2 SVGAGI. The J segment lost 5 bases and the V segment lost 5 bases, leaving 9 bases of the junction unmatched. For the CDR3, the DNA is TGTGCCAGCAGTAGCGGAGGGACAGGGCAAACTGAAGCTTTCTTT. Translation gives CASSSGGTGQTEAFF.

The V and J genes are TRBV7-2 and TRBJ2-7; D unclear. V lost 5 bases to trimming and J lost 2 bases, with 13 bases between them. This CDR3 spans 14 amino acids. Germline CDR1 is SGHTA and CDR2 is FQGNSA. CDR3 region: CASSPAVGAYEQYF. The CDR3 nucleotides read TGTGCCAGCAGCCCGGCGGTCGGTGCCTACGAGCAGTACTTC.

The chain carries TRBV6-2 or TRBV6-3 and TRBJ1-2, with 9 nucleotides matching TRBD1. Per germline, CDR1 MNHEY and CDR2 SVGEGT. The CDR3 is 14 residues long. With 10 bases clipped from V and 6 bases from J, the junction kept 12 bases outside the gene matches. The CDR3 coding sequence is TGTGCCACCAGCGAAACAGGGGGCGTCGATGGCTACACCTTC. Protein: CATSETGGVDGYTF.

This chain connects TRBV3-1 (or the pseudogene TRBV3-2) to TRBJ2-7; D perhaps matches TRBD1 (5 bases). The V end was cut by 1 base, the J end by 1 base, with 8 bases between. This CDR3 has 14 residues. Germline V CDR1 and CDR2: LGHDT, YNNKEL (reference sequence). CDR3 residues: CASSQAGQSYEQYF. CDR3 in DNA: TGTGCCAGCAGCCAAGCAGGGCAGTCCTACGAGCAGTACTTC.

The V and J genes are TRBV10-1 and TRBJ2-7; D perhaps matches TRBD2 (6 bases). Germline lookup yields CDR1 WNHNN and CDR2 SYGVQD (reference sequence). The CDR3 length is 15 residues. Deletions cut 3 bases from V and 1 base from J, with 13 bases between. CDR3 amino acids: CASSDGGIGSYEQYF. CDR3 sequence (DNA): TGCGCCAGCAGTGATGGGGGGATTGGGTCCTACGAGCAGTACTTC.

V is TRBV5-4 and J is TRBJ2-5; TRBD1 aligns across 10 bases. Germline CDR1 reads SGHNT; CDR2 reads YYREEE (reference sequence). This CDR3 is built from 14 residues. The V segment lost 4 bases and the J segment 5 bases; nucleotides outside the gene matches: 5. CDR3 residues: CASSRQGAFETQYF. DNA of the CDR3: TGTGCCAGCAGCCGACAGGGGGCTTTTGAGACCCAGTACTTC.

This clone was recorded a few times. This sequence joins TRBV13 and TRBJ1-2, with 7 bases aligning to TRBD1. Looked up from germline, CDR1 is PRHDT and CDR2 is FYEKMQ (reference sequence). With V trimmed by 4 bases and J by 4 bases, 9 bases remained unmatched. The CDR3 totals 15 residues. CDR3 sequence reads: CASSSSTGDGYGYTF. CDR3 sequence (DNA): TGTGCCAGCAGCTCATCAACAGGGGATGGCTATGGCTACACCTTC.

CDR3 nucleotide sequence: TGCAGCGTTGGATTCGGTGGTGGCTATGGCTACACCTTC. It translates to CSVGFGGGYGYTF. This chain connects TRBV29-1 to TRBJ1-2; D is undetermined. V lost 4 bases, J lost 4 bases, and 13 bases lay in between. Germline values: CDR1 SQVTM, CDR2 ANQGSEA. There are 13 residues in the CDR3.

CDR3 coding DNA: TGCGCCAGCAGCCAAGTAACAGGTGTGGGAGGTGGCTACACCTTC. Translated: CASSQVTGVGGGYTF. The genes are TRBV4-3 and TRBJ1-2, with D maybe TRBD1 (5 bases). This CDR3 is built from 15 residues. V lost 1 base, J lost 7 bases, and 16 bases lay in between. Germline V gene data show CDR1 as LGHNA and CDR2 as YSLEER.

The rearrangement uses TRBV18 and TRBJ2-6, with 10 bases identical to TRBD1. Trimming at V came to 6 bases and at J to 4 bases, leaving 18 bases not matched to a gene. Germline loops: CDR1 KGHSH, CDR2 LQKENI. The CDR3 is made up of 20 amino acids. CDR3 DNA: TGTGCCAGCTCCAGCTCCCCCACCGGGACAGGGGTTTACGGGGCCAACGTCCTGACTTTC. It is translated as CASSSSPTGTGVYGANVLTF.

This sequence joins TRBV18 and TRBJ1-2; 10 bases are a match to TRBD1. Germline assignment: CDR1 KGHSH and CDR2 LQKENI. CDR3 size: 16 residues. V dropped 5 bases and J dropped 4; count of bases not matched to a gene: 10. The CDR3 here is CASSTTDGTGVYGYTF. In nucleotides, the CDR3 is TGTGCCAGCTCAACAACTGACGGGACAGGGGTCTATGGCTACACCTTC.

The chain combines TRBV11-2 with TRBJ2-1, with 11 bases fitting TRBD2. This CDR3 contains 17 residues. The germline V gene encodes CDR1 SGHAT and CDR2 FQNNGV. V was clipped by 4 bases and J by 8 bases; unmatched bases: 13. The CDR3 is CASSSRTSGGMIYEQFF. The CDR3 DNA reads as TGTGCCAGCAGCTCTCGAACTAGCGGGGGTATGATCTATGAGCAGTTCTTC.

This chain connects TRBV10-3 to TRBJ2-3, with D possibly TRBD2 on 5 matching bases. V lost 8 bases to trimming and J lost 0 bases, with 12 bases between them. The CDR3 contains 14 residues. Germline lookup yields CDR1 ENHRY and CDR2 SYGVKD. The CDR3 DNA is TGTGCCATCGGACCCGGCGGGAGCACAGATACGCAGTATTTT. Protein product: CAIGPGGSTDTQYF.

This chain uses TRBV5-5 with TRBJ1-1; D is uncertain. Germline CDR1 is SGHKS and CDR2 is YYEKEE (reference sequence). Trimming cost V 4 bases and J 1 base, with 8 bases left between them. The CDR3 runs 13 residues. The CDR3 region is CASSPIQNTEAFF. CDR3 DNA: TGTGCCAGCAGCCCAATCCAGAACACTGAAGCTTTCTTT. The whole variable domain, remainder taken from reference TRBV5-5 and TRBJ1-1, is DAGVTQSPTHLIKTRGQQVTLRCSPISGHKSVSWYQQVLGQGPQFIFQYYEKEERGRGNFPDRFSARQFPNYSSELNVNALLLGDSALYLCASSPIQNTEAFFGQGTRLTVV.